The rows below give T cell receptor beta chains drawn from one sample of a study of OX40 agonist ivuxolimab in advanced cancers. Profiled with immunoSEQ multiplex PCR; TCRdb holds only in-frame clones, not every one. In the table there are 65,000 to 90,000 clones, around 90% of which are singletons. This specimen was CD4+ or CD8+ T cells sorted from blood, taken in a trial of the OX40 agonist ivuxolimab. These receptors originate from an adult with an advanced solid tumor such as melanoma, head and neck, liver or kidney cancer. CDR3s include the opening cysteine and the closing phenylalanine or tryptophan. D genes are given only for firm matches. The size field is filled for only some rows; it gives once, few, many or a size class.

TRBJ2-3,NA,TRBV7-2,NA,TGTGCCAGCAGCTTAGGGGTGGGCACAGATACGCAGTATTTT,CASSLGVGTDTQYF
TRBJ2-1,NA,TRBV27,TRBD2,TGTGCCAGCACCAAAATCTGGACTAGCGGGCAAAACAATGAGCAGTTCTTC,CASTKIWTSGQNNEQFF
TRBJ1-1,once,TRBV19,TRBD1,TGTGCCACCTCAATACAGGGGCAGTCTGAAGCTTTCTTT,CATSIQGQSEAFF
TRBJ2-5,NA,TRBV7-2,TRBD2,TGTGCCAGCAGCTTAGTAAAGCGGGGGGAGATCCAGTACTTC,CASSLVKRGEIQYF
TRBJ2-7,NA,TRBV10-2,NA,TGCGCCAGCAGTGAGCGGGGGAACGAGCAGTACTTC,CASSERGNEQYF
TRBJ1-5,NA,TRBV30,NA,TGTGCCTGGAGTGCCGATCTAACGGAGAATCAGCCCCAGCATTTT,CAWSADLTENQPQHF
TRBJ2-6,NA,TRBV6-1,NA,TGTGCCAGCAGTTCCACGCACTCTGGGGCCAACGTCCTGACTTTC,CASSSTHSGANVLTF
TRBJ2-6,NA,TRBV28,NA,TGTGCCAGCAGTTTAGTCCCCAGCTCTGGGGCCAACGTCCTGACTTTC,CASSLVPSSGANVLTF
TRBJ2-4,once,TRBV6-5,NA,TGTGCCAGCAGTTACTCGTGGGACGTCAAAAACATTCAGTACTTC,CASSYSWDVKNIQYF
TRBJ1-3,NA,TRBV5-5,NA,TGTGCCAGCGGCTCTCAGGCGAACTCTGGAAACACCATATATTTT,CASGSQANSGNTIYF
TRBJ2-3,once,TRBV6-5,NA,TGTGCCAGCATAGGGGGGGCTGGAGATACGCAGTATTTT,CASIGGAGDTQYF
TRBJ1-1,NA,TRBV7-3,NA,TGTGCCAGCAGCCGGACTGTCAACACTGAAGCTTTCTTT,CASSRTVNTEAFF
TRBJ1-5,NA,TRBV6-6,NA,TGTGCCAGCAGTTACCAGGAGGGCAATCAGCCCCAGCATTTT,CASSYQEGNQPQHF
TRBJ2-2,NA,TRBV2,NA,TGTGCCAGCGCAGGGAACACCGGGGAGCTGTTTTTT,CASAGNTGELFF
TRBJ2-4,NA,TRBV7-2,TRBD2,TGTGCCAGCAGCTTAGGGGGCGGGAGAACCAAAAACATTCAGTACTTC,CASSLGGGRTKNIQYF
TRBJ2-2,NA,TRBV7-3,NA,TGTGCCAGCAGCTTAAACGCACAGGCGAACACCGGGGAGCTGTTTTTT,CASSLNAQANTGELFF
TRBJ1-2,once,TRBV7-9,NA,TGTGCCAGCAGCTTAGAAGCGGACTATGGCTACACCTTC,CASSLEADYGYTF
TRBJ1-3,few,TRBV21-1,NA,TGTGCCAGCAGCAAAGATAAGAGGACCGGAAACACCATATATTTT,CASSKDKRTGNTIYF
TRBJ2-6,NA,TRBV4-2,TRBD1,TGTGCCAGCAGCCAAGTGGGGGCAGGGGGCTCCCTCTCTGGGGCCAACGTCCTGACTTTC,CASSQVGAGGSLSGANVLTF
TRBJ1-4,NA,TRBV18,NA,TGTGCCAGCTCACCAGAGGGGGGCACAACAGGTCTGGAAAAACTGTTTTTT,CASSPEGGTTGLEKLFF
TRBJ2-6,NA,TRBV7-2,NA,TGTGCCAGCAGCGCAGACTCTGGGGCCAACGTCCTGACTTTC,CASSADSGANVLTF
TRBJ2-3,NA,TRBV7-9,NA,TGTGCCAGCAGACTAGGAAGCACAGATACGCAGTATTTT,CASRLGSTDTQYF
TRBJ1-1,NA,TRBV30,TRBD1,TGTGCCTGGGGGGGACAGGGGGCTGGGACTGAAGCTTTCTTT,CAWGGQGAGTEAFF
TRBJ1-1,NA,TRBV27,NA,TGTGCCAGCAGTTTGAGTTCTAACGGGTACACTGAAGCTTTCTTT,CASSLSSNGYTEAFF
TRBJ2-7,NA,TRBV6-6,TRBD1,TGTGCCAGCAGTGGGGACAGGGGTTACGAGCAGTACTTC,CASSGDRGYEQYF
TRBJ2-7,NA,TRBV7-9,NA,TGTGCCAGCAGCTTAGCGAACTACGAGCAGTACTTC,CASSLANYEQYF
TRBJ2-1,NA,TRBV9,NA,TGTGCCAGCAGCGTAGGCCCCGGCGAGCCAATTTACAATGAGCAGTTCTTC,CASSVGPGEPIYNEQFF
TRBJ2-3,NA,TRBV2,TRBD2,TGTGCCAGTGGGACTAGAAGGACAGATACGCAGTATTTT,CASGTRRTDTQYF
TRBJ1-2,NA,TRBV18,NA,TGTGCCAGCTCACCACCGGTGGGGCAGTCCAACTATGGCTACACCTTC,CASSPPVGQSNYGYTF
TRBJ2-7,NA,TRBV6-5,TRBD1,TGTGCCAGCAGTTACCGGGACAGGGGGTTCTACGAGCAGTACTTC,CASSYRDRGFYEQYF
TRBJ1-4,NA,TRBV18,NA,TGTGCCAGCTCACCCGAACTGACTAATGAAAAACTGTTTTTT,CASSPELTNEKLFF
TRBJ2-1,once,TRBV29-1,TRBD2,TGCAGCGTTTGGGTTCGAGCGGGAGGTGGGAATGAGCAGTTCTTC,CSVWVRAGGGNEQFF
TRBJ1-1,NA,TRBV7-2,TRBD1,TGTGCCAGCAGCTTTCACGGGCAGGGGGCTGGCACTGAAGCTTTCTTT,CASSFHGQGAGTEAFF
TRBJ1-1,few,TRBV27,NA,TGTGCCAGCAGTCAGGGTGTGGGGGGAAGCTCGCGGGCTTTCTTT,CASSQGVGGSSRAFF
TRBJ2-7,NA,TRBV5-6,TRBD2,TGTGCCAGCAGCGTGACTAGCGGGAGCAGACACGAGCAGTACTTC,CASSVTSGSRHEQYF
TRBJ2-3,NA,TRBV27,NA,TGTGCCAGCAGGAGTAGCACAGATACGCAGTATTTT,CASRSSTDTQYF